This TCR beta chain was obtained from a study of chemoradiotherapy in HPV16-positive cancers. The germline V gene has CDR1 SEHNR and CDR2 FQNEAQ (reference sequence). The CDR3 loop spans 12 amino acids. The data were produced by immunoSEQ multiplex PCR, yet TCRdb's version contains in-frame clones alone and is incomplete. Of fewer than 800 clones listed, 55% to 75% are singletons. The clonotype was recovered from a human donor with HPV-associated anogenital cancer. V is TRBV7-9 and J is TRBJ2-5, with D possibly being TRBD1 (5 bases). The DNA end lines up better with TRBJ2-7; the J call may be wrong. This material consisted of tumor tissue, taken from a patient who underwent chemoradiotherapy. DNA for the CDR3: TGTGCCAGCAGCGCGGACAACTACGAGCAGTACTTC. Amino acids: CASSADNYEQYF.